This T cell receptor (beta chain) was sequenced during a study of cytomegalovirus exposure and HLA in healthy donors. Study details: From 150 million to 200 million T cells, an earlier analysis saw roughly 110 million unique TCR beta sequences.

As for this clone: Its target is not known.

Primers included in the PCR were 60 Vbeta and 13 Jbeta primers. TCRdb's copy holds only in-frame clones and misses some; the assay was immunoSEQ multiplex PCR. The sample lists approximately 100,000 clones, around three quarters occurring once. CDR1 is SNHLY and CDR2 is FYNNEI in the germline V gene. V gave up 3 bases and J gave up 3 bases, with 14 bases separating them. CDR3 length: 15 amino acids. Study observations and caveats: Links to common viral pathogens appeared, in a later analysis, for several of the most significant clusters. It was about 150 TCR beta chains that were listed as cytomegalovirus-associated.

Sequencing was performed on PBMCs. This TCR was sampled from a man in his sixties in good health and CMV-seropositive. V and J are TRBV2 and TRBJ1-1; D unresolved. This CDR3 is CASSDSFFSDTEAFF. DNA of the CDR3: TGTGCCAGCAGTGACTCATTTTTTTCGGACACTGAAGCTTTCTTT.